Each of the 2 T cell receptor beta chains below was sequenced from the same sample in a study of blood T cell repertoires in COVID-19. Sequencing was performed with immunoSEQ multiplex PCR; in TCRdb, only in-frame clones are kept and a portion is missing. The sample has roughly 80,000 clones, roughly 86% seen once; the top ten hold 20% to 25%. What was sequenced was peripheral blood. The source of these receptors is a human donor in a cohort sampled during active COVID-19.

The rearrangement uses TRBV18 and TRBJ1-1, with D maybe TRBD1 (6 bases). V was cut by 3 bases and J by 5 bases, with 16 bases left in between. CDR1 and CDR2 (germline): KGHSH, LQKENI. This CDR3 has 15 residues. The CDR3 protein is CASSPNRVKGTEAFF. DNA for the CDR3: TGTGCCAGCTCACCGAACAGGGTTAAGGGGACTGAAGCTTTCTTT. The variable domain in full, completed from reference TRBV18 and TRBJ1-1, reads NAGVMQNPRHLVRRRGQEARLRCSPMKGHSHVYWYRQLPEEGLKFMVYLQKENIIDESGMPKERFSAEFPKEGPSILRIQQVVRGDSAAYFCASSPNRVKGTEAFFGQGTRLTVV.

CDR3 sequence: CASSPGIQGATDTQYF. Here the CDR3 DNA reads TGTGCCAGCTCACCCGGAATACAGGGGGCGACAGATACGCAGTATTTT. J is TRBJ2-3 and V is TRBV18; 9 bases line up with TRBD1. The CDR3 runs to 16 residues. The V and J ends lost 3 bases and 3 bases, in that order; junction bases with no gene match: 7. The V gene's germline CDR1 is KGHSH and CDR2 LQKENI.